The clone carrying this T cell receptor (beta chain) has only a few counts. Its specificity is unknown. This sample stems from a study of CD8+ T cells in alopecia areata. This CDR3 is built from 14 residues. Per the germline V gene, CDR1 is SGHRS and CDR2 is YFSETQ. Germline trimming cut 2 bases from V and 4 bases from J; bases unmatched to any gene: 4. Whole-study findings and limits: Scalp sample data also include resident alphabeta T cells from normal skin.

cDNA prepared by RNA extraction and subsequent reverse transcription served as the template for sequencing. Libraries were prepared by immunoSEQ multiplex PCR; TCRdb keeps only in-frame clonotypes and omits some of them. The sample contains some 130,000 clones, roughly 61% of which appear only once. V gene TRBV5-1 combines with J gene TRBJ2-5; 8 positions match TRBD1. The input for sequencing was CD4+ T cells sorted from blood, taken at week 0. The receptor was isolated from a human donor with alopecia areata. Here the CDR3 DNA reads TGCGCCAGCAGCTTTGGACAGGGTCGAGAGACCCAGTACTTC. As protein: CASSFGQGRETQYF.